The 30 T cell receptor beta chains below come from one sample, sequenced in a study of blood T cells in healthy people across ages. Using a J-beta primer mix together with a sample-barcoded 5' primer, a second PCR was run for roughly 6 to 12 cycles. Each CDR3 protein is one row after TCRdb ran MiXCR on the 5' RACE reads. The table includes about 970,000 distinct CDR3 sequences, roughly 47% detected once. The sample comprised blood. Source of these receptors: an older woman in good health.

This sequence joins TRBV4-2 and TRBJ2-1; 11 bases fit TRBD2. This CDR3 is 16 amino acids long. CDR1 LGHNA and CDR2 YNFKEQ come from the germline V gene. V lost 5 bases and J lost 6; bases outside the gene matches: 9. The CDR3 loop reads CASSTPGTSGVNEQFF. CDR3 nucleotide sequence: TGTGCCAGCAGCACCCCCGGGACTAGCGGAGTCAATGAGCAGTTCTTC.

The chain combines TRBV29-1 with TRBJ2-3; D ambiguous. CDR1 is SQVTM and CDR2 is ANQGSEA in the germline V gene. CDR3 length: 13 amino acids. Trimming cost V 5 bases and J 0 bases, with 9 bases left between them. The CDR3 sequence: CSVSSPSTDTQYF. The CDR3, as DNA: TGCAGCGTTAGCTCTCCTAGCACAGATACGCAGTATTTT.

This clonotype was found a few times. The chain employs TRBV29-1 and TRBJ2-6; TRBD2 is a possible D gene (5 bases). The V end lost 4 bases, the J end lost 1 base, and 14 bases lay between the germline ends. The CDR3 length is 16 residues. Germline CDR1 reads SQVTM; CDR2 reads ANQGSEA. CDR3 DNA: TGCAGCGTTGGCGGGCCAGGCAGGTCTGGGGCCAACGTCCTGACTTTC. Translation: CSVGGPGRSGANVLTF.

This chain links TRBV12-3 or TRBV12-4 with TRBJ2-1; tentatively, D is TRBD2 (6 bases). The CDR3 totals 14 residues. The ends were cut back, 3 bases at V and 5 bases at J, with 11 bases in the middle. The CDR3 protein is CASSLWTTNNEQFF. CDR3 nucleotides: TGTGCCAGCAGTTTGTGGACTACTAACAATGAGCAGTTCTTC.

Notes on this clonotype: A junction boundary mismatches the germline segment, possibly from a read error. The chain joins TRBV15 to TRBJ2-7; D unclear. Germline V gene data show CDR1 as LNHNV and CDR2 as YYDKDF (reference sequence). The CDR3 runs 15 residues. The CDR3: CATSGDPRSSYEQYF. The CDR3 DNA reads as TGTGCCACCAGCGGAGACCCTAGGAGCTCCTACGAGCAGTACTTC.

The V and J genes are TRBV5-1 and TRBJ2-1; D is possibly TRBD1 (5 bases). Trimming took 6 bases from V and 7 from J, leaving 14 bases between them. There are 13 residues in the CDR3. The germline V gene encodes CDR1 SGHRS and CDR2 YFSETQ. CDR3 sequence: CASKDVRGNEQFF. As DNA, the CDR3 is TGCGCCAGCAAGGACGTAAGGGGAAATGAGCAGTTCTTC.

This clonotype was observed at least ten times. The gene calls are TRBV4-3 and TRBJ1-2; no definite D call. Germline V gives CDR1 LGHNA, CDR2 YSLEER. V lost 2 bases and J lost 4, with 20 bases in between. This CDR3 is built from 17 residues. This CDR3 reads CASSQQSSTVVPYGYTF. The CDR3 DNA reads as TGCGCCAGCAGCCAACAATCTTCTACGGTTGTCCCCTATGGCTACACCTTC.

This rearrangement joins TRBV29-1 to TRBJ2-5; no reliable D call. V dropped 8 bases and J dropped 2 bases, with 15 bases sitting between them. The germline CDR1 and CDR2 sequences are SQVTM and ANQGSEA. The CDR3 runs to 13 residues. The CDR3 reads CSISWTVQETQYF. As DNA, the CDR3 is TGCAGCATCTCTTGGACGGTTCAAGAGACCCAGTACTTC.

This rearrangement joins TRBV7-2 to TRBJ1-5; 8 bases match TRBD1. The length of the CDR3 is 14 residues. Germline V gene lookup returns CDR1 SGHTA and CDR2 FQGNSA. The V segment lost 5 bases and the J segment 9 bases; nucleotides outside the gene matches: 9. The CDR3 loop reads CASSLGQGGRPQHF. The CDR3 DNA reads TGTGCCAGCAGCCTAGGACAGGGCGGGAGGCCCCAGCATTTT.

The V and J genes are TRBV29-1 and TRBJ1-1; possible D gene TRBD1, 6 bases. V lost 4 bases and J 1 base, leaving 13 bases between the germline ends. The CDR3 runs to 14 residues. In germline, CDR1 is SQVTM, CDR2 ANQGSEA. The CDR3 DNA reads TGCAGCGTTGCCACTAGGGGGAGGAACACTGAAGCTTTCTTT. Its protein product is CSVATRGRNTEAFF.

The gene calls are TRBV20-1 and TRBJ2-1; 9 bases line up with TRBD2. Losses at the gene ends were 6 bases for V and 5 bases for J; bases not matched to a gene: 11. This CDR3 comprises 15 residues. Germline CDR1 reads DFQATT; CDR2 reads SNEGSKA (reference sequence). CDR3 sequence (DNA): TGCAGTGCGGACGAAATTAGCGGGAGCCACAATGAGCAGTTCTTC. Amino acid sequence: CSADEISGSHNEQFF.

This clonotype was seen only a few times. J is TRBJ2-7 and V is TRBV29-1; D is unresolved. Germline-derived CDR1 and CDR2 are SQVTM and ANQGSEA. Trimming removed 3 bases at V and 2 bases at J, with 11 bases between. CDR3 length: 13 amino acids. The chain's CDR3 is CSVEVKSTYEQYF. The CDR3 DNA reads TGCAGCGTTGAGGTCAAATCAACCTACGAGCAGTACTTC.

The chain is built from TRBV6-5 and TRBJ2-5, with 10 bases aligning to TRBD1. The CDR3 length is 14 residues. CDR1 MNHEY and CDR2 SVGAGI come from the germline V gene. V gave up 7 bases and J gave up 4 bases; unmatched junction bases: 6. The CDR3 here is CASNGQGGRETQYF. CDR3 nucleotide sequence: TGTGCCAGCAACGGACAGGGGGGGAGAGAGACCCAGTACTTC.

Concerning this clonotype: The junction departs from germline at one end; a sequencing error may be responsible. The rearrangement uses TRBV7-2 and TRBJ1-5; D call uncertain. The germline gives CDR1 SGHTA, CDR2 FQGNSA. There are 12 residues in the CDR3. The CDR3 DNA reads as TGTGCCAGCAGCCCCGACAATCAGCCCCAACATTTT. It encodes CASSPDNQPQHF.

J is TRBJ2-1 and V is TRBV7-9; D is possibly TRBD2 (5 bases). The V end was cut by 2 bases, the J end by 10 bases, with 12 bases between. Germline lookup yields CDR1 SEHNR and CDR2 FQNEAQ (reference sequence). The CDR3 loop spans 13 amino acids. In nucleotides, the CDR3 is TGTGCCAGCAGCTTACGTCTCCGCGGGGAGCAGTTCTTC. As protein: CASSLRLRGEQFF.

The sample holds a few counts of this clonotype. The chain links TRBV27 to TRBJ2-2, with 13 bases lining up with TRBD2. The CDR3 runs 17 residues. Germline V CDR1 and CDR2: MNHEY, SMNVEV (reference sequence). V gave up 7 bases and J gave up 1 base; unmatched junction bases: 6. Written as DNA, the CDR3 is TGTGCCAGCACAGAGGGACTAGCGGGGCTGAACACCGGGGAGCTGTTTTTT. Its translation: CASTEGLAGLNTGELFF.

A few counts support this clonotype. The chain links TRBV12-5 to TRBJ1-1; unclear D gene. The ends were cut back, 8 bases at V and 2 bases at J, with 12 bases in the middle. Per germline, CDR1 LGHNT and CDR2 FRNRAP. The CDR3 is 13 residues long. The CDR3 spells CASQQQPNTEAFF. DNA of the CDR3: TGTGCTAGTCAACAACAGCCCAACACTGAAGCTTTCTTT.

V usage is TRBV20-1 and J usage is TRBJ1-5; the D gene is possibly TRBD1 (6 bases). Germline lookup yields CDR1 DFQATT and CDR2 SNEGSKA (reference sequence). Trimming took off 3 bases at V and 0 bases at J, with 9 bases between the two ends. This CDR3 contains 14 residues. The CDR3 DNA follows: TGCAGTGCTAGTGCGGGGGCTAGCAATCAGCCCCAGCATTTT. Translating gives CSASAGASNQPQHF.

The chain carries TRBV7-9 and TRBJ2-1; 14 bases map to TRBD2. CDR1 and CDR2 (germline): SEHNR, FQNEAQ (reference sequence). Trimming removed 5 bases from V and 7 bases from J; junction bases left unmatched: 7. The CDR3 runs 16 residues. CDR3 bases: TGTGCCAGCAGCACCAGACTAGCGGGAGGGCAAAATGAGCAGTTCTTC. It specifies CASSTRLAGGQNEQFF.

The CDR3 coding sequence is TGCAGTGTTTGGACTAGCGGGCACAATGAGCAGTTCTTC. Protein product: CSVWTSGHNEQFF. V and J are TRBV20-1 and TRBJ2-1; 11 nucleotides agree with TRBD2. The germline gives CDR1 DFQATT, CDR2 SNEGSKA (reference sequence). With 7 bases clipped from V and 5 bases from J, the junction kept 4 bases outside the gene matches. The CDR3 contains 13 residues.

This clonotype was seen more than once but under ten times. J is TRBJ1-2 and V is TRBV7-2; the D is unclear. In germline, CDR1 is SGHTA, CDR2 FQGNSA. The CDR3 has 14 amino acids. V lost 5 bases and J lost 2, with 12 bases in between. The DNA of the CDR3 is TGTGCCAGCAGCACCTCCGACGCGAACTATGGCTACACCTTC. The encoded protein is CASSTSDANYGYTF.

This clonotype was seen more than once but under ten times. The chain links TRBV2 to TRBJ2-1; D may be TRBD2 (6 bases). This CDR3 contains 12 residues. CDR1 is SNHLY and CDR2 is FYNNEI in the germline V gene. With 6 bases removed from V and 7 bases from J, the gap between germline ends came to 10 bases. Here the CDR3 reads CASSRGRNEQFF. The CDR3 nucleotides are TGTGCCAGCAGCAGAGGGAGGAATGAGCAGTTCTTC.

In DNA, the CDR3 is TGTGCCAGCAGCGCAATACGAGCGGGGGGCCGCGACAATGAGCAGTTCTTC. Its protein is CASSAIRAGGRDNEQFF. V and J are TRBV9 and TRBJ2-1; TRBD2 matches 9 bases. This CDR3 comprises 17 residues. Germline CDR1 SGDLS, CDR2 YYNGEE. V lost 3 bases and J lost 5; bases outside the gene matches: 12.

The CDR3 reads CASSLAFGEQYF. The CDR3 region has the DNA TGTGCCAGCAGCTTAGCGTTTGGGGAGCAGTACTTC. This sequence joins TRBV7-9 and TRBJ2-5, with D possibly TRBD2 on 5 matching bases. Germline V gene lookup returns CDR1 SEHNR and CDR2 FQNEAQ (reference sequence). The V end was cut by 0 bases, the J end by 11 bases, with 10 bases between. CDR3 length: 12 amino acids.

The V and J genes are TRBV10-3 and TRBJ2-5, with 7 bases identical to TRBD1. Germline lookup yields CDR1 ENHRY and CDR2 SYGVKD. The CDR3 contains 15 residues. V gave up 6 bases and J gave up 2 bases; unmatched junction bases: 9. The chain's CDR3 is CAIRGLSDRQETQYF. The CDR3 DNA reads TGTGCCATCAGGGGTTTGTCGGACAGGCAAGAGACCCAGTACTTC.

This clonotype was counted ten times or more. The chain has TRBV20-1 and TRBJ1-6, with D maybe TRBD1 (5 bases). V dropped 4 bases and J dropped 5 bases, with 12 bases sitting between them. Germline assignment: CDR1 DFQATT and CDR2 SNEGSKA (reference sequence). The CDR3 consists of 14 residues. The CDR3: CSANGETDNSPLHF. The CDR3 DNA reads TGCAGTGCTAATGGGGAGACAGATAATTCACCCCTCCACTTT.

Ten or more counts support this clonotype. The CDR3 loop is CASSQDPGYQETQYF. The CDR3 nucleotides are TGCGCCAGCAGCCAAGATCCGGGGTACCAAGAGACCCAGTACTTC. The chain employs TRBV4-3 and TRBJ2-5, with D tentatively TRBD2 (5 bases). The V gene lost 0 bases and the J gene lost 0 bases, with 8 bases spanning the gap. From germline, CDR1 is LGHNA and CDR2 YSLEER. The CDR3 sequence is 15 residues long.

This clonotype has only one observation. The J gene is TRBJ2-3, the V gene TRBV4-2; D is unclear. The germline V and J ends were trimmed by 0 bases and 2 bases, with 12 bases remaining between them. Per the germline V gene, CDR1 is LGHNA and CDR2 is YNFKEQ. The CDR3 spans 16 residues. The CDR3 coding sequence is TGTGCCAGCAGCCAAGAAAGGAGACCACCCACAGATACGCAGTATTTT. It specifies CASSQERRPPTDTQYF.

The V call is TRBV20-1, the J call TRBJ2-3; D is unclear. The V end lost 7 bases, the J end lost 1 base, and 12 bases lay between the germline ends. The CDR3 covers 13 residues. Germline assignment: CDR1 DFQATT and CDR2 SNEGSKA (reference sequence). The DNA for the CDR3 is TGCAGTGGATTACTCCTACGCACAGATACGCAGTATTTT. As protein: CSGLLLRTDTQYF.

A note on this clonotype: The junction departs from the called germline gene at one end, perhaps through a read error. The chain carries TRBV12-3 or TRBV12-4 and TRBJ1-5; 8 nucleotides align to TRBD1. The CDR3 has 14 residues. The CDR3 nucleotides read TGCGCCAGCAACGACAGGGGCCCCGATCAGCCCCAGCATTTT. Its protein product is CASNDRGPDQPQHF.